These 27 T cell receptor beta chains originate from one sample sequenced in a study of human T cells and chemical hapten exposure. Sample time point: patch test 1, 2 weeks after DPC sensitization. Treatment meaning: therapeutic diphenylcyclopropenone sensitization with weekly scalp DPC. A single record per CDR3 protein comes from TCRdb applying MiXCR to the RACE reads. The sample contains about 120,000 distinct CDR3 sequences, around 10% of which appear only once. The specimen was whole blood, collected in connection with sensitization to the hapten diphenylcyclopropenone (DPC). These TCRs come from a woman between 50 and 59 years old with alopecia areata. Some clones in this sample may be carry-over from other donors' samples.

This chain uses TRBV28 with TRBJ2-5; 7 bases map to TRBD1. The length of the CDR3 is 14 residues. Germline V gene sequence: CDR1 MDHEN, CDR2 SYDVKM. J lost 3 bases, V lost 2 bases, and 3 bases had no gene match. CDR3 loop: CASSLAGTEETQYF. CDR3 in DNA: TGTGCCAGCAGTTTAGCCGGGACAGAAGAGACCCAGTACTTC.

This clonotype appeared a few times. This chain uses TRBV24-1 with TRBJ2-2; D perhaps matches TRBD2 (5 bases). V dropped 8 bases and J dropped 7 bases, with 10 bases sitting between them. This CDR3 region has 12 residues. The germline gives CDR1 KGHDR, CDR2 SFDVKD. The CDR3 DNA is TGTGCCACCACTGCCGGGGACGGGGAGCTGTTTTTT. Its protein product is CATTAGDGELFF.

This chain uses TRBV5-1 with TRBJ1-1; D call uncertain. V dropped 5 bases and J dropped 1 base, with 15 bases sitting between them. The germline gives CDR1 SGHRS, CDR2 YFSETQ. The CDR3 is 15 amino acids. In DNA, the CDR3 is TGCGCCAGCAGTTCTAGGTTATTGGGGAACACTGAAGCTTTCTTT. It specifies CASSSRLLGNTEAFF.

V gene TRBV10-3 combines with J gene TRBJ1-1, with TRBD1 as a possible D gene (6 bases). The germline CDR1 and CDR2 sequences are ENHRY and SYGVKD. The ends were cut back, 4 bases at V and 3 bases at J, with 12 bases in the middle. CDR3 length: 14 residues. The CDR3 DNA reads as TGTGCCATCAGTGGTGGGGGGCCTTACACTGAAGCTTTCTTT. Translated: CAISGGGPYTEAFF.

The gene calls are TRBV12-3 or TRBV12-4 and TRBJ2-5; D remains ambiguous. This CDR3 is 13 amino acids long. Trimming stripped 1 base from V and 2 bases from J, with 5 bases between. CDR3 nucleotides: TGTGCCAGCAGTTTAGTAAGTCAAGAGACCCAGTACTTC. As protein: CASSLVSQETQYF.

The J gene is TRBJ2-5, the V gene TRBV4-3; TRBD2 matches 10 bases. With 0 bases clipped from V and 7 bases from J, the junction kept 5 bases outside the gene matches. Germline CDR1 is LGHNA and CDR2 is YSLEER. The CDR3 is 15 amino acids. The CDR3 DNA reads as TGCGCCAGCAGCCAAGAAACGGCTAGCGGGGGGACCCAGTACTTC. It encodes CASSQETASGGTQYF.

The genes are TRBV5-1 and TRBJ1-1, with D perhaps matching TRBD1 (6 bases). The CDR3 covers 15 residues. Germline V gene lookup returns CDR1 SGHRS and CDR2 YFSETQ. Deletions cut 0 bases from V and 1 base from J, with 10 bases between. As DNA, the CDR3 is TGCGCCAGCAGCTTGGGGACAGACGAGAACACTGAAGCTTTCTTT. Its protein product is CASSLGTDENTEAFF.

The sample holds a few counts of this clonotype. V gene TRBV28 combines with J gene TRBJ1-2; a weak D match, TRBD1 (5 bases). CDR3 length equals 16 residues. V was cut by 0 bases and J by 3 bases, with 14 bases left in between. Germline V gene lookup returns CDR1 MDHEN and CDR2 SYDVKM. CDR3 DNA sequence: TGTGCCAGCAGTTTATGGGGATCGGGGACTCACTATGGCTACACCTTC. Translating it yields CASSLWGSGTHYGYTF.

In its sample, this clonotype was seen many times. J is TRBJ1-6 and V is TRBV7-9, with D hard to call. The CDR3 length is 16 residues. V lost 0 bases and J 7 bases, leaving 13 bases between the germline ends. The germline V gene encodes CDR1 SEHNR and CDR2 FQNEAQ (reference sequence). The CDR3 sequence: CASSLARSGPNSPLHF. The CDR3 DNA sequence: TGTGCCAGCAGCTTAGCGCGTTCAGGTCCCAATTCACCCCTCCACTTT.

This clonotype was detected a few times. The J gene is TRBJ2-1, the V gene TRBV6-4; the match to TRBD1 covers 7 bases. CDR1 MRHNA and CDR2 SNTAGT come from the germline V gene. The CDR3 loop spans 12 amino acids. The J segment lost 9 bases and the V segment lost 4 bases, leaving 3 bases of the junction unmatched. The CDR3: CASSGQGIEQFF. The CDR3 DNA reads as TGTGCCAGCAGTGGACAGGGAATTGAGCAGTTCTTC.

This clonotype was seen many times. V usage is TRBV5-1 and J usage is TRBJ2-5; D might be TRBD2 (6 bases). CDR1 is SGHRS, CDR2 YFSETQ, per germline. This CDR3 is 12 amino acids long. Trimming stripped 3 bases from V and 4 bases from J, with 7 bases between. CDR3 bases: TGCGCCAGCAGCTACGGGGGAGAGACCCAGTACTTC. This gives the protein CASSYGGETQYF.

This chain joins TRBV29-1 and TRBJ2-7, with D possibly being TRBD1 or TRBD2 (5 bases each). CDR3 size: 13 residues. V lost 1 base, J lost 6 bases, and 13 bases lay in between. Germline V CDR1 and CDR2: SQVTM, ANQGSEA. Here the CDR3 reads CSVEVWGRGEQYF. Here the CDR3 DNA reads TGCAGCGTTGAAGTCTGGGGACGGGGCGAGCAGTACTTC.

The sample holds a few counts of this clonotype. The chain links TRBV12-3 or TRBV12-4 to TRBJ2-1, with 8 bases matching TRBD1. V dropped 3 bases and J dropped 6; count of bases not matched to a gene: 4. The CDR3 has 14 residues. CDR3 in amino acids: CASSFGTGLNEQFF. The CDR3 DNA reads as TGTGCCAGCAGTTTCGGGACAGGCCTCAATGAGCAGTTCTTC.

In this sample, this clonotype turned up many times. As DNA, the CDR3 is TGTGCCAGCAGCCCTTTGGGCCCTACCTACGAGCAGTACTTC. Encoded protein: CASSPLGPTYEQYF. V usage is TRBV27 and J usage is TRBJ2-7, with D unresolved. Trimming shortened V by 6 bases and J by 2 bases, and 14 bases separated the two germline ends. The CDR3 totals 14 residues. CDR1 is MNHEY, CDR2 SMNVEV, per germline (reference sequence).

This clonotype was counted at least ten times. This chain connects TRBV6-5 to TRBJ2-7; TRBD2 matches at 11 bases. Germline V lookup: CDR1 MNHEY, CDR2 SVGAGI. After removal of 6 bases from V and 7 bases from J, the junction contained 14 bases not matched to a gene. The CDR3 loop spans 16 amino acids. The CDR3 loop reads CASRGLGSGRADEQYF. CDR3 sequence (DNA): TGTGCCAGCAGAGGTCTGGGTAGCGGGAGGGCGGATGAGCAGTACTTC.

The chain uses TRBV29-1 and TRBJ1-2; D remains ambiguous. Per germline, CDR1 SQVTM and CDR2 ANQGSEA. This CDR3 contains 11 residues. V was clipped by 8 bases and J by 5 bases, with 12 bases between them. The CDR3 DNA sequence: TGCAGCACCGAGGAAGGGTATGGCTACACCTTC. It specifies CSTEEGYGYTF.

The J gene is TRBJ2-1, the V gene TRBV6-2 or TRBV6-3, with 10 bases lining up with TRBD2. V shed 6 bases and J 7 bases; nucleotides not matched to a gene: 12. Germline V gene data show CDR1 as MNHEY and CDR2 as SVGEGT. CDR3 length: 16 residues. CDR3: CASRFSQRGGRNEQFF. The CDR3 bases are TGTGCCAGCAGGTTCTCCCAGCGGGGGGGCCGGAATGAGCAGTTCTTC.

The rearrangement joins TRBV7-6 to TRBJ2-5; possibly TRBD1 or TRBD2 for D (6 bases each). V gave up 5 bases and J gave up 2 bases, with 12 bases separating them. This CDR3 is built from 14 residues. CDR1 and CDR2 from the germline V gene are SGHVS and FNYEAQ. The CDR3: CASSRLGGQETQYF. CDR3 bases: TGTGCCAGCAGCCGACTAGGGGGACAAGAGACCCAGTACTTC.

This rearrangement joins TRBV4-1 to TRBJ2-1, with D possibly matching TRBD1 (5 bases). The CDR3 totals 16 residues. Trimming took off 0 bases at V and 4 bases at J, with 13 bases between the two ends. In germline, CDR1 is MGHRA, CDR2 YSYEKL. The CDR3 bases are TGCGCCAGCAGCCAAGAGGGGCAATTAGGGTACAATGAGCAGTTCTTC. As protein: CASSQEGQLGYNEQFF.

This clonotype was found many times. The chain combines TRBV7-2 with TRBJ1-1; D ambiguous. V gave up 6 bases and J gave up 7 bases, with 15 bases separating them. The CDR3 is 13 amino acids. Germline CDR1 reads SGHTA; CDR2 reads FQGNSA. In nucleotides, the CDR3 is TGTGCCAGCAGTGTTGGGTCCCTCCTTGAAGCTTTCTTT. It yields the protein CASSVGSLLEAFF.

Here the CDR3 reads CASSFLSGVVGTDTQYF. CDR3 nucleotides: TGTGCCAGCAGCTTCCTCTCGGGGGTTGTCGGCACAGATACGCAGTATTTT. The rearrangement links TRBV7-9 to TRBJ2-3; D might be TRBD2 (6 bases). Germline V CDR1 and CDR2: SEHNR, FQNEAQ (reference sequence). The CDR3 has 17 amino acids. The V end was cut by 3 bases, the J end by 1 base, with 17 bases between.

The sample holds many counts of this clonotype. The gene calls are TRBV4-2 and TRBJ1-6; 8 bases agree with TRBD1. Trimming cost V 1 base and J 3 bases; bases outside gene matches: 8. This CDR3 is 18 amino acids long. CDR1 is LGHNA and CDR2 is YNFKEQ in the germline V gene. The CDR3: CASSQGAGQGGYNSPLHF. The CDR3 DNA sequence: TGTGCCAGCAGCCAAGGGGCCGGACAGGGAGGCTATAATTCACCCCTCCACTTT.

At least ten counts were recorded for this clonotype. The chain links TRBV4-3 to TRBJ2-7, with D hard to call. V lost 5 bases, J lost 4 bases, and 12 bases lay in between. Germline V gene lookup returns CDR1 LGHNA and CDR2 YSLEER. The length of the CDR3 is 13 residues. The CDR3 loop is CASSEGMGYEQYF. CDR3 nucleotides: TGCGCCAGCAGCGAAGGTATGGGGTACGAGCAGTACTTC.

This clonotype was recorded a few times. The rearrangement joins TRBV20-1 to TRBJ1-1; TRBD1 might be the D (5 bases). The V and J ends lost 6 bases and 0 bases respectively, with 11 bases between them. The CDR3 is 13 amino acids. Germline assignment: CDR1 DFQATT and CDR2 SNEGSKA (reference sequence). CDR3 sequence (DNA): TGCAGTGCGAGCTTACAGGTGAACACTGAAGCTTTCTTT. Its protein product is CSASLQVNTEAFF.

Ten or more counts support this clonotype. The V and J genes are TRBV7-9 and TRBJ2-7, with TRBD2 matching over 7 bases. V trimming: 5 bases; J trimming: 2 bases; junction bases outside the gene matches: 6. CDR3 length: 14 residues. Germline V gives CDR1 SEHNR, CDR2 FQNEAQ (reference sequence). This CDR3 reads CASSTQRGAYEQYF. The CDR3 bases are TGTGCCAGCAGCACCCAACGGGGGGCCTACGAGCAGTACTTC. The full variable domain, in which reference TRBV7-9 and TRBJ2-7 provide the parts outside the CDR3, is DTGVSQNPRHKITKRGQNVTFRCDPISEHNRLYWYRQTLGQGPEFLTYFQNEAQLEKSRLLSDRFSAERPKGSFSTLEIQRTEQGDSAMYLCASSTQRGAYEQYFGPGTRLTVT.

This clonotype was seen more than once but under ten times. This sequence joins TRBV28 and TRBJ1-1; D unclear. V was clipped by 6 bases and J by 5 bases, with 10 bases between them. This CDR3 spans 12 amino acids. CDR1 is MDHEN and CDR2 is SYDVKM in the germline V gene. The chain's CDR3 is CASRLPETEAFF. The DNA for the CDR3 is TGTGCCAGCAGATTACCGGAGACTGAAGCTTTCTTT. Supplemented by reference TRBV28 and TRBJ1-1, the full variable domain reads DVKVTQSSRYLVKRTGEKVFLECVQDMDHENMFWYRQDPGLGLRLIYFSYDVKMKEKGDIPEGYSVSREKKERFSLILESASTNQTSMYLCASRLPETEAFFGQGTRLTVV.

This clonotype has more than one count but fewer than ten. The chain joins TRBV5-1 to TRBJ2-7; D may match TRBD1 or TRBD2 (6 bases each). Deletions cut 4 bases from V and 6 bases from J, with 20 bases between. CDR3 length equals 15 residues. The germline V gene has CDR1 SGHRS and CDR2 YFSETQ. Here the CDR3 reads CASSPQGQGGGEQYF. CDR3 coding DNA: TGCGCCAGCAGCCCCCAGGGGCAGGGAGGCGGCGAGCAGTACTTC.